The rows below give T cell receptor beta chains drawn from one sample of a study of T cells expressing NK-cell markers. TCRdb processed the 5' RACE reads again and assigns one entry to each CDR3 protein, with no DNA. The sample has 400,000 to 450,000 distinct CDR3 sequences. Sequencing was performed on blood T cells: a sorted CD56 or NKG2C T cell subset, CD4+ or CD8+ T cells, or bulk PBMC T cells (not recorded which). The receptors shown here come from a woman between 18 and 70 years old in good health. Each CDR3 is given with its conserved first and last residue.

CDR3 protein | CDR3 length | J gene | V gene
CASSQGSAGLPTDTQYF | 17 | TRBJ2-3 | TRBV4-3
CASSRSTSGSSYEQYF | 16 | TRBJ2-7 | TRBV4-2
CASTGGAEAFF | 11 | TRBJ1-1 | TRBV12-3/TRBV12-4
CASGGWTPLTDTQYF | 15 | TRBJ2-3 | TRBV2
CASSYSRDEHEKLFF | 15 | TRBJ1-4 | TRBV6-5
CASSPYLDRPQHF | 13 | TRBJ1-5 | TRBV12-3/TRBV12-4
CASSQDWGGRGNQPQHF | 17 | TRBJ1-5 | TRBV4-3
CASSQEKRDNEQFF | 14 | TRBJ2-1 | TRBV4-1
CASSAGTPGNEQFF | 14 | TRBJ2-1 | TRBV28
CASRQGSLSGANVLTF | 16 | TRBJ2-6 | TRBV12-3/TRBV12-4
CSARTAWDIQYF | 12 | TRBJ2-4 | TRBV20-1
CASIPGAWASGELFF | 15 | TRBJ2-2 | TRBV19
CATSDLQQRGGPETQYF | 17 | TRBJ2-5 | TRBV24-1
CASSPGTGNMYGYTF | 15 | TRBJ1-2 | TRBV7-2
CASSGLAGGIDTQYF | 15 | TRBJ2-3 | TRBV19
CASSLGKGAYNSPLHF | 16 | TRBJ1-6 | TRBV5-6
CSVSESADEQYF | 12 | TRBJ2-7 | TRBV29-1
CATGGGPNSSTDTQYF | 16 | TRBJ2-3 | TRBV24-1
CATKVGDRGYTF | 12 | TRBJ1-2 | TRBV19
CSASGQAGQPQHF | 13 | TRBJ1-5 | TRBV20-1
CASSYEAGGGPQHF | 14 | TRBJ1-5 | TRBV6-2/TRBV6-3
CASSPGAGALQAFF | 14 | TRBJ1-1 | TRBV5-1
CASGRQGIGYTF | 12 | TRBJ1-2 | TRBV5-1
CASKGRQGVDSNQPQHF | 17 | TRBJ1-5 | TRBV19
CASSLIRTALDTQYF | 15 | TRBJ2-3 | TRBV11-1
CASSLVVLANTEAFF | 15 | TRBJ1-1 | TRBV5-8
CATSETGVRGELFF | 14 | TRBJ2-2 | TRBV7-3
CASSSDRWMNTEAFF | 15 | TRBJ1-1 | TRBV7-2
CASSRRDRGTGELFF | 15 | TRBJ2-2 | TRBV14
CASSLVAGQFF | 11 | TRBJ2-1 | TRBV12-3/TRBV12-4
CASSLARGTANTIYF | 15 | TRBJ1-3 | TRBV5-1
CASSLGVGPGGETQYF | 16 | TRBJ2-5 | TRBV7-2
CASSYELAAETQYF | 14 | TRBJ2-5 | TRBV6-5
CASSQVAGGNNEQFF | 15 | TRBJ2-1 | TRBV4-3
CASSQDFLLAGSQGNEQFF | 19 | TRBJ2-1 | TRBV4-1
CASSQDSGGQYGYTF | 15 | TRBJ1-2 | TRBV3-1
CASSLWTSGSTDTQYF | 16 | TRBJ2-3 | TRBV5-4
CASSSTGVAKNIQYF | 15 | TRBJ2-4 | TRBV6-5
CASSRTSSTGELFF | 14 | TRBJ2-2 | TRBV6-2/TRBV6-3
CASSGPKREPWETQYF | 16 | TRBJ2-5 | TRBV27
CASSLVLAGPNTGELFF | 17 | TRBJ2-2 | TRBV12-3/TRBV12-4
CSATQREGQVGELFF | 15 | TRBJ2-2 | TRBV20-1
CASIRDRVSETQYF | 14 | TRBJ2-5 | TRBV6-2/TRBV6-3
CASSTPRLGDTQYF | 14 | TRBJ2-3 | TRBV7-6
CASSFADGELFF | 12 | TRBJ2-2 | TRBV12-3/TRBV12-4
CAWILGNRGYNEQFF | 15 | TRBJ2-1 | TRBV30
CASSLVAGMYNEQFF | 15 | TRBJ2-1 | TRBV11-2
CASSELAGSKNIQYF | 15 | TRBJ2-4 | TRBV5-6
CASSFGSRGSTGELFF | 16 | TRBJ2-2 | TRBV5-5
CASSPGTGSAYEQYF | 15 | TRBJ2-7 | TRBV28
CASSLDRVNSYNEQFF | 16 | TRBJ2-1 | TRBV7-3
CASSLTGSYNEQFF | 14 | TRBJ2-1 | TRBV5-4
CASSFPSAGGAGSGYTF | 17 | TRBJ1-2 | TRBV5-6
CAWSVRVHLAEAFF | 14 | TRBJ1-1 | TRBV30
CASSRGQPTDTQYF | 14 | TRBJ2-3 | TRBV19